These 9 T cell receptor beta chains share one sample of origin, sequenced in a study of blood T cell repertoires in COVID-19. The data were produced by immunoSEQ multiplex PCR, yet TCRdb's version contains in-frame clones alone and is incomplete. The sample yields fewer than 200,000 clones, 87% seen once. Specimen: peripheral blood. These receptors all come from a woman in her forties or fifties with acute or convalescent COVID-19.

V usage is TRBV12-5 and J usage is TRBJ1-5, with a possible D match to TRBD1 (5 bases). CDR1 and CDR2 (germline): LGHNT, FRNRAP. The CDR3 totals 17 residues. Trimming removed 1 base at V and 5 bases at J, with 18 bases between. As DNA, the CDR3 is TGTGCTAGTGGTTTGGCCCTGGACACCTCTAGGGATCAGCCCCAGCATTTT. Protein: CASGLALDTSRDQPQHF.

V gene TRBV30 combines with J gene TRBJ2-3, with 8 bases identical to TRBD2. J lost 5 bases, V lost 1 base, and 5 bases had no gene match. This CDR3 is 14 amino acids long. Germline CDR1 reads GTSNPN; CDR2 reads SVGIG (reference sequence). The CDR3 coding sequence is TGTGCCTGGAGTGGGGGACTAGACGGAGATACGCAGTATTTT. Amino acid sequence: CAWSGGLDGDTQYF.

The chain employs TRBV18 and TRBJ1-1; TRBD1 agrees at 7 bases. Germline-derived CDR1 and CDR2 are KGHSH and LQKENI. The CDR3 runs 16 residues. V shed 6 bases, J shed 5 bases, and the junction held 15 bases outside the gene matches. CDR3 protein: CASSGTAPSGLTEAFF. CDR3 bases: TGTGCCAGCTCCGGGACAGCCCCCTCTGGGCTTACTGAAGCTTTCTTT.

The rearrangement uses TRBV10-2 and TRBJ2-2; D is unresolved. From germline, CDR1 is WSHSY and CDR2 SAAADI. The V end lost 5 bases, the J end lost 6 bases, and 10 bases lay between the germline ends. This CDR3 spans 13 amino acids. The CDR3 loop reads CASSLNSAGELFF. Written as DNA, the CDR3 is TGCGCCAGCAGTCTAAATTCTGCCGGGGAGCTGTTTTTT.

The V call is TRBV4-1, the J call TRBJ2-1; TRBD1 matches at 9 bases. CDR3 length equals 16 residues. Losses at the gene ends were 6 bases for V and 0 bases for J; bases not matched to a gene: 6. The germline gives CDR1 MGHRA, CDR2 YSYEKL. The chain's CDR3 is CASRKGQGSSYNEQFF. CDR3 bases: TGCGCCAGCAGAAAAGGACAGGGGAGCTCCTACAATGAGCAGTTCTTC.

The chain carries TRBV12-3 or TRBV12-4 and TRBJ2-3; D possibly corresponds to TRBD2 (5 bases). Trimming removed 6 bases at V and 4 bases at J, with 11 bases between. The CDR3 spans 13 residues. CDR3 bases: TGTGCCAGCAGGCCGGCGGGCGCAGATACGCAGTATTTT. It specifies CASRPAGADTQYF.

In its sample, this clone was seen once. The V gene is TRBV7-2, the J gene TRBJ2-4, with D possibly TRBD2 on 5 matching bases. The CDR3 extends over 15 amino acids. Germline lookup yields CDR1 SGHTA and CDR2 FQGNSA. Trimming took 7 bases from V and 7 from J, leaving 20 bases between them. CDR3 region: CASTAGTERINIQYF. CDR3 coding DNA: TGTGCCAGCACCGCAGGAACCGAGCGGATTAACATTCAGTACTTC.

This clone has a single count. V and J are TRBV18 and TRBJ2-7, with D perhaps TRBD1 (5 bases). Germline lookup yields CDR1 KGHSH and CDR2 LQKENI. Trimming cost V 6 bases and J 6 bases, with 18 bases left between them. The CDR3 extends over 14 amino acids. CDR3 in amino acids: CASSLEDSGREQYF. The DNA for the CDR3 is TGTGCCAGCTCCCTCGAAGACTCAGGGCGCGAGCAGTACTTC.

The chain carries TRBV6-5 and TRBJ1-4; D call uncertain. V was clipped by 3 bases and J by 7 bases, with 12 bases between them. Germline CDR1 MNHEY, CDR2 SVGAGI. CDR3 size: 14 residues. CDR3 protein: CASSYTALAEKLFF. As DNA, the CDR3 is TGTGCCAGCAGTTATACCGCGCTCGCTGAAAAACTGTTTTTT.